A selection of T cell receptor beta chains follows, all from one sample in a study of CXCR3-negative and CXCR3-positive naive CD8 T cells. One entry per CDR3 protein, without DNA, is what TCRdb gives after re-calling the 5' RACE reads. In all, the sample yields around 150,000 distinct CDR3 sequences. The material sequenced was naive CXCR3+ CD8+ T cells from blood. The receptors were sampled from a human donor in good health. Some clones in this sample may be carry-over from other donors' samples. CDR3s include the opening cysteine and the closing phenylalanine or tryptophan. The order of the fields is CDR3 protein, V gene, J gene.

CDR3aa: CASSHELAATTLYNEQFF
v_gene: TRBV3-1
j_gene: TRBJ2-1

CDR3aa: CASSFPGNQPQHF
v_gene: TRBV28
j_gene: TRBJ1-5

CDR3aa: CASRDGLEQYF
v_gene: TRBV28
j_gene: TRBJ2-7

CDR3aa: CASSLTALAGPYNEQFF
v_gene: TRBV7-3
j_gene: TRBJ2-1

CDR3aa: CATSRADNEQFF
v_gene: TRBV15
j_gene: TRBJ2-1

CDR3aa: CASSTPKTYEQYF
v_gene: TRBV27
j_gene: TRBJ2-7

CDR3aa: CASSYDLTGVHNEQFF
v_gene: TRBV7-2
j_gene: TRBJ2-1

CDR3aa: CASSPGTTGAEAFF
v_gene: TRBV7-3
j_gene: TRBJ1-1

CDR3aa: CASSLEWGANQPQHF
v_gene: TRBV7-6
j_gene: TRBJ1-5

CDR3aa: CATRETRNTEAFF
v_gene: TRBV24-1
j_gene: TRBJ1-1

CDR3aa: CSAQWGNIQYF
v_gene: TRBV20-1
j_gene: TRBJ2-4

CDR3aa: CASRQRGGGGYTF
v_gene: TRBV13
j_gene: TRBJ1-2

CDR3aa: CASSFTPTYEQYF
v_gene: TRBV27
j_gene: TRBJ2-7

CDR3aa: CASSQDASGFPYEQYF
v_gene: TRBV14
j_gene: TRBJ2-7

CDR3aa: CASSYSGTSGAYNEQFF
v_gene: TRBV6-2/TRBV6-3
j_gene: TRBJ2-1

CDR3aa: CSVDRGRTGELFF
v_gene: TRBV29-1
j_gene: TRBJ2-2

CDR3aa: CASSFRGIGNTIYF
v_gene: TRBV28
j_gene: TRBJ1-3

CDR3aa: CASSLETGGGGTQYF
v_gene: TRBV5-6
j_gene: TRBJ2-3

CDR3aa: CARSSSAGELFF
v_gene: TRBV10-2
j_gene: TRBJ2-2

CDR3aa: CASSLRPRTGEEQFF
v_gene: TRBV11-2
j_gene: TRBJ2-1

CDR3aa: CASRFPGADTQYF
v_gene: TRBV7-9
j_gene: TRBJ2-3

CDR3aa: CATGQTGAANYGYTF
v_gene: TRBV27
j_gene: TRBJ1-2

CDR3aa: CASSYGAYSYEQYF
v_gene: TRBV6-5
j_gene: TRBJ2-7

CDR3aa: CAISWAAGNEQYF
v_gene: TRBV10-3
j_gene: TRBJ2-7

CDR3aa: CASSQAGNYEQYF
v_gene: TRBV7-8
j_gene: TRBJ2-7

CDR3aa: CASSVSRTRYEQYF
v_gene: TRBV6-5
j_gene: TRBJ2-7

CDR3aa: CASSQDEGQGAYNEQFF
v_gene: TRBV4-1
j_gene: TRBJ2-1

CDR3aa: CASSSNRQSGANVLTF
v_gene: TRBV27
j_gene: TRBJ2-6

CDR3aa: CASSSSELYNEQFF
v_gene: TRBV6-2/TRBV6-3
j_gene: TRBJ2-1

CDR3aa: CASRPPLGEDFVRAFF
v_gene: TRBV6-5
j_gene: TRBJ1-1

CDR3aa: CASTLRFYNEQFF
v_gene: TRBV6-2/TRBV6-3
j_gene: TRBJ2-1

CDR3aa: CASSYYSGYEQYF
v_gene: TRBV7-2
j_gene: TRBJ2-7

CDR3aa: CASTALPGRTKYF
v_gene: TRBV28
j_gene: TRBJ2-5

CDR3aa: CASSQDPDRPPNQPQHF
v_gene: TRBV3-1
j_gene: TRBJ1-5

CDR3aa: CASSRHVMNTEAFF
v_gene: TRBV4-1
j_gene: TRBJ1-1

CDR3aa: CASSSPRTLPYEQYF
v_gene: TRBV5-1
j_gene: TRBJ2-7

CDR3aa: CASSWGSNTEAFF
v_gene: TRBV9
j_gene: TRBJ1-1

CDR3aa: CASSLEDTEAFF
v_gene: TRBV7-9
j_gene: TRBJ1-1

CDR3aa: CASSLNLAGGINEQFF
v_gene: TRBV7-8
j_gene: TRBJ2-1

CDR3aa: CATSVAGDYNEQFF
v_gene: TRBV24-1
j_gene: TRBJ2-1

CDR3aa: CASSFRSTDTQYF
v_gene: TRBV28
j_gene: TRBJ2-3

CDR3aa: CASSPPGATEAFF
v_gene: TRBV7-9
j_gene: TRBJ1-1

CDR3aa: CASSTGLEGLRAYEQYF
v_gene: TRBV5-1
j_gene: TRBJ2-7

CDR3aa: CASSLWITGDAANNEQFF
v_gene: TRBV7-9
j_gene: TRBJ2-1

CDR3aa: CASGPQEPRTQETQYF
v_gene: TRBV27
j_gene: TRBJ2-5

CDR3aa: CASSILAGGPTDTQYF
v_gene: TRBV28
j_gene: TRBJ2-3

CDR3aa: CASSLSGTGVTGELFF
v_gene: TRBV4-1
j_gene: TRBJ2-2

CDR3aa: CASAETDLNTEAFF
v_gene: TRBV28
j_gene: TRBJ1-1

CDR3aa: CASSLSSGETQYF
v_gene: TRBV12-3/TRBV12-4
j_gene: TRBJ2-5

CDR3aa: CASSLYGRVGDTQYF
v_gene: TRBV7-2
j_gene: TRBJ2-3

CDR3aa: CASSLSPGDVIYGYTF
v_gene: TRBV7-3
j_gene: TRBJ1-2